This TCR beta chain was recovered during a study of glioma-infiltrating T cells after dendritic cell vaccination. Time point meaning: after dendritic cell vaccination, including at tumor progression/relapse. The trim removed 3 bases at V and 5 bases at J, leaving 1 base unmatched. The CDR3 is 15 residues long. Germline CDR1 MGHDK, CDR2 SYGVNS. Assay: immunoSEQ multiplex PCR; the TCRdb copy retains only in-frame clones and omits some. The sample carries over 55,000 clones, around 85% recorded once. Material: blood, obtained after dendritic cell vaccination. The TCR originated in a human donor with glioblastoma. The chain carries TRBV25-1 and TRBJ2-1, with 13 bases lining up with TRBD2. CDR3 protein: CASSEGLAGNNEQFF. The CDR3 region has the DNA TGTGCCAGCAGTGAGGGACTAGCGGGGAACAATGAGCAGTTCTTC.